This TCR beta chain was documented in a study of CD8 T cells in ankylosing spondylitis. Germline CDR1 is MGHDK and CDR2 is SYGVNS. The CDR3 totals 16 residues. Trimming cost V 0 bases and J 8 bases; bases outside gene matches: 8. There are a few counts of this clonotype. Its antigen is not identified. General study points: Clones linked to disease, bearing a CD8+ phenotype, were relatively rare in peripheral blood. Disease-linked clones reportedly concentrated significantly in matched ankylosing spondylitis synovial fluid.

The TCR beta libraries were generated through quantitative 5'-RACE incorporating molecular barcodes. Using its own MiXCR run on the 5' RACE reads, TCRdb lists one record per CDR3 protein. This sample has 150,000 to 200,000 distinct CDR3 sequences; under 35% occur once, and the top ten carry approximately 6%. The chain has TRBV25-1 and TRBJ2-1; TRBD2 aligns across 9 bases. The sequenced sample was synovial fluid, either unsorted or a sorted T cell fraction (not recorded which). The origin of this receptor is a male donor with ankylosing spondylitis. CDR3 protein: CASSEYAASGKHEQFF. The CDR3 DNA follows: TGTGCCAGCAGTGAATATGCGGCTAGCGGGAAACATGAGCAGTTCTTC.